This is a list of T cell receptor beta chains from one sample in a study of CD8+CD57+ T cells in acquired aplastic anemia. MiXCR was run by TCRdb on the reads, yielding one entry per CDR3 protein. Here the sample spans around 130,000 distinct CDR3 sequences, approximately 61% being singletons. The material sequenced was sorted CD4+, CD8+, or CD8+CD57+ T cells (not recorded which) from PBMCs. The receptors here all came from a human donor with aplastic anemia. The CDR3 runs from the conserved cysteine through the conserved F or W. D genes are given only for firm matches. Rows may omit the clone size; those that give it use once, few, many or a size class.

cdr3_aa: CSAGQTINEKLFF; cdr3_nt: TGCAGCGCCGGACAGACGATTAATGAAAAACTGTTTTTT; cdr3_length: 13; d_call: NA; v_call: TRBV29-1; j_call: TRBJ1-4; clone_size: NA
cdr3_aa: CASSYSSWADTQYF; cdr3_nt: TGTGCCAGCAGTTACTCGAGTTGGGCAGATACGCAGTATTTT; cdr3_length: 14; d_call: NA; v_call: TRBV2; j_call: TRBJ2-3; clone_size: NA
cdr3_aa: CATSDRQGFGNQPQHF; cdr3_nt: TGTGCCACCAGTGATCGACAGGGCTTCGGCAATCAGCCCCAGCATTTT; cdr3_length: 16; d_call: TRBD1; v_call: TRBV24-1; j_call: TRBJ1-5; clone_size: few
cdr3_aa: CSARVTAGESPLHF; cdr3_nt: TGCAGTGCTAGAGTGACAGCCGGGGAATCACCCCTCCACTTT; cdr3_length: 14; d_call: NA; v_call: TRBV20-1; j_call: TRBJ1-6; clone_size: few
cdr3_aa: CASSPDPGNSPLHF; cdr3_nt: TGTGCCAGCAGCCCCGACCCCGGAAATTCACCCCTCCACTTT; cdr3_length: 14; d_call: NA; v_call: TRBV7-8; j_call: TRBJ1-6; clone_size: many
cdr3_aa: CASSLRDSDGYTF; cdr3_nt: TGTGCCAGTAGTCTCCGGGACAGTGATGGCTACACCTTC; cdr3_length: 13; d_call: TRBD1; v_call: TRBV19; j_call: TRBJ1-2; clone_size: NA
cdr3_aa: CASSPQVGGEQFF; cdr3_nt: TGTGCCAGCAGCCCCCAAGTGGGGGGTGAGCAGTTCTTC; cdr3_length: 13; d_call: NA; v_call: TRBV7-9; j_call: TRBJ2-1; clone_size: few
cdr3_aa: CASSPKLNYGYTF; cdr3_nt: TGTGCCAGCAGTCCTAAGCTTAACTATGGCTACACCTTC; cdr3_length: 13; d_call: NA; v_call: TRBV27; j_call: TRBJ1-2; clone_size: NA
cdr3_aa: CASSEPLLGGGYTF; cdr3_nt: TGTGCCAGCAGTGAACCTTTGCTAGGGGGGGGCTACACCTTC; cdr3_length: 14; d_call: NA; v_call: TRBV25-1; j_call: TRBJ1-2; clone_size: NA
cdr3_aa: CASRGGAGEQYF; cdr3_nt: TGCGCCAGCCGAGGAGGTGCCGGTGAGCAGTACTTC; cdr3_length: 12; d_call: NA; v_call: TRBV5-1; j_call: TRBJ2-7; clone_size: NA